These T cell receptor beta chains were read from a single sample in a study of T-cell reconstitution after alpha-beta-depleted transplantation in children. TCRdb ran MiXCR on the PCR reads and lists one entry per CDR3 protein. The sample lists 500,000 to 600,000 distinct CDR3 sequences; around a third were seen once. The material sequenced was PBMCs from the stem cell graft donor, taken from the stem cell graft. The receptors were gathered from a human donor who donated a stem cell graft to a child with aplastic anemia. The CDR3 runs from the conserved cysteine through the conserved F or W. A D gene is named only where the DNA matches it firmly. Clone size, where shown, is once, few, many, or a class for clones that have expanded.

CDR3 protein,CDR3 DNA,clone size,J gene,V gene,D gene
CAGGRGPNTGELFF,TGTGCCGGCGGACGAGGCCCGAACACCGGGGAGCTGTTTTTT,NA,TRBJ2-2,TRBV27,NA
CASSHPGTFF,TGTGCCAGCTCCCACCCCGGGACTTTCTTT,NA,TRBJ1-1,TRBV12-3/TRBV12-4,NA
CSVVGHMNTEAFF,TGCAGCGTCGTCGGACACATGAACACTGAAGCTTTCTTT,NA,TRBJ1-1,TRBV29-1,NA
CSARTSGSRETQYF,TGCAGTGCCAGGACTAGCGGGAGTCGGGAGACCCAGTACTTC,NA,TRBJ2-5,TRBV20-1,TRBD2
CATSPGSITDTQYF,TGTGCCACCTCCCCCGGCTCTATCACAGATACGCAGTATTTT,NA,TRBJ2-3,TRBV5-6,NA
CASSGPSGPGYNEQFF,TGCGCCAGCAGCGGACCTAGCGGCCCCGGGTACAATGAGCAGTTCTTC,NA,TRBJ2-1,TRBV5-1,TRBD2
CASSVDRSENTEAFF,TGCGCCAGCAGCGTGGACAGGTCTGAGAACACTGAAGCTTTCTTT,few,TRBJ1-1,TRBV5-1,TRBD1
CASSLGGTPTEAFF,TGTGCCAGCAGCTTAGGAGGGACACCCACTGAAGCTTTCTTT,few,TRBJ1-1,TRBV7-9,NA
CASSQEGDRRPQHF,TGCGCCAGCAGCCAAGAGGGGGACCGGAGGCCCCAGCATTTT,NA,TRBJ1-5,TRBV4-3,NA
CASTMEGVSNEQFF,TGTGCCAGCACCATGGAGGGGGTTTCGAATGAGCAGTTCTTC,NA,TRBJ2-1,TRBV5-5,NA
CATSQGVGYTF,TGTGCCACCAGTCAGGGAGTTGGCTACACCTTC,once,TRBJ1-2,TRBV24-1,NA
CASSLPYNTEAFF,TGTGCCAGCAGCCTCCCCTACAACACTGAAGCTTTCTTT,few,TRBJ1-1,TRBV12-3/TRBV12-4,NA
CSVPRRAYGYTF,TGCAGCGTCCCTCGCAGGGCTTATGGCTACACCTTC,few,TRBJ1-2,TRBV29-1,NA
CASSLGSGTGVYNEQFF,TGCGCCAGCAGCTTGGGGTCCGGGACAGGGGTCTACAATGAGCAGTTCTTC,NA,TRBJ2-1,TRBV5-1,TRBD1
CSVEDLLSTSGSYNEQFF,TGCAGCGTTGAAGATCTCCTAAGTACTAGCGGCTCCTACAATGAGCAGTTCTTC,NA,TRBJ2-1,TRBV29-1,TRBD2
CASSLSGTRETQYF,TGTGCCAGCAGCTTATCTGGGACGCGGGAGACCCAGTACTTC,many,TRBJ2-5,TRBV7-2,NA
CASSPLGQDTGELFF,TGTGCCAGCAGCCCCCTCGGGCAGGACACCGGGGAGCTGTTTTTT,few,TRBJ2-2,TRBV7-3,NA
CASSPSGSGGANVLTF,TGTGCCAGCAGCCCCAGCGGGAGCGGTGGGGCCAACGTCCTGACTTTC,NA,TRBJ2-6,TRBV9,TRBD2